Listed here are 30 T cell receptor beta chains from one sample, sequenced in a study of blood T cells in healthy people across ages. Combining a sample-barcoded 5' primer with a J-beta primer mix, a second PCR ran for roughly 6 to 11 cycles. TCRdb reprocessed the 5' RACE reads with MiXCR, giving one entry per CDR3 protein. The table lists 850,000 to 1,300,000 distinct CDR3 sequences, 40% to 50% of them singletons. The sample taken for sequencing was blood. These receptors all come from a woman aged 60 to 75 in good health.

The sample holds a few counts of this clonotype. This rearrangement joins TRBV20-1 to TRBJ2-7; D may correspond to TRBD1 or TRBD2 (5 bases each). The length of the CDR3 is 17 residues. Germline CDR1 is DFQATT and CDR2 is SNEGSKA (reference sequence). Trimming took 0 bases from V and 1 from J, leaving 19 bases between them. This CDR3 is CSARDRGLTARSYEQYF. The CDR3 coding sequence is TGCAGTGCTAGAGATCGGGGCTTGACAGCCCGTTCCTACGAGCAGTACTTC.

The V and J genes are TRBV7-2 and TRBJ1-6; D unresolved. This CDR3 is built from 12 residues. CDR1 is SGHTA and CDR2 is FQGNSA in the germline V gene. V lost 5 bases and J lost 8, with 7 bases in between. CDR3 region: CASSISDSPLHF. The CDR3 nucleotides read TGTGCCAGCAGCATTTCGGATTCACCCCTCCACTTT.

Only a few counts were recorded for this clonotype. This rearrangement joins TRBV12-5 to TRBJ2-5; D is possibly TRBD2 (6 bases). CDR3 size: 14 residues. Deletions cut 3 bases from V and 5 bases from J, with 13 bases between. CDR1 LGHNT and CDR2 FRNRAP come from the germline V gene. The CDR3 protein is CASGLELARETQYF. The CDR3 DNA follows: TGTGCTAGTGGTTTAGAACTAGCACGGGAGACCCAGTACTTC.

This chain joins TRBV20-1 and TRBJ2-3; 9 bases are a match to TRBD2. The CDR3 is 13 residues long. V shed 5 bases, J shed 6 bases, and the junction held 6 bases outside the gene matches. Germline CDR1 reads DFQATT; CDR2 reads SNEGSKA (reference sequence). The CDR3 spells CSALSGSSDTQYF. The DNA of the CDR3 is TGCAGTGCTCTTAGCGGGAGTTCTGATACGCAGTATTTT.

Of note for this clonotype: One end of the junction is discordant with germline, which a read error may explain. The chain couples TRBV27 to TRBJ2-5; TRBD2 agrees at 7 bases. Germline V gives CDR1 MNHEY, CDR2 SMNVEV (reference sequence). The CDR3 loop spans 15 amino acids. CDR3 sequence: CANSLAAGRQETQYF. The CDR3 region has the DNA TGTGCCAACAGTCTAGCGGCAGGGCGCCAAGAGACCCAGTACTTC.

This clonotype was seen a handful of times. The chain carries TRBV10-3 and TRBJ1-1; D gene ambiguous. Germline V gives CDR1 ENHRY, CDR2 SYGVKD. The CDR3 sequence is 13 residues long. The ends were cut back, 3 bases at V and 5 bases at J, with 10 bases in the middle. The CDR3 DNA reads TGTGCCATCAGTGATAAGGCAGGAACTGAAGCTTTCTTT. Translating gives CAISDKAGTEAFF.

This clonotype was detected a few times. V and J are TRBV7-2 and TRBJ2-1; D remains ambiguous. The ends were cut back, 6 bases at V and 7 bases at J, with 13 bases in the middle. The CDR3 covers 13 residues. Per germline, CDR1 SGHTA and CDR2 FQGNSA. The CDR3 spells CASRRWEANEQFF. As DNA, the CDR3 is TGTGCCAGCAGGCGCTGGGAAGCGAATGAGCAGTTCTTC.

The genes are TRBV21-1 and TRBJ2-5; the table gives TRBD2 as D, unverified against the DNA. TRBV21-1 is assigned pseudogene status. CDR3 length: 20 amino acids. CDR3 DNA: TGTGCCAGCAGCAAAATAAGGGGGAGGGCCGGAGCAACAATACAAGAGACCCAGTACTTC. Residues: CASSKIRGRAGATIQETQYF.

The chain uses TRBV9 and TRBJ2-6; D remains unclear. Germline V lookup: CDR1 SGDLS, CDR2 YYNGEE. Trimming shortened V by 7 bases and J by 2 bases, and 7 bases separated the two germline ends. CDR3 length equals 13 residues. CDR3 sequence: CASRRAGANVLTF. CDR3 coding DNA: TGTGCCAGCCGCCGAGCTGGGGCCAACGTCCTGACTTTC. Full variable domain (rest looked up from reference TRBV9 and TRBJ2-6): DSGVTQTPKHLITATGQRVTLRCSPRSGDLSVYWYQQSLDQGLQFLIQYYNGEERAKGNILERFSAQQFPDLHSELNLSSLELGDSALYFCASRRAGANVLTFGAGSRLTVL.

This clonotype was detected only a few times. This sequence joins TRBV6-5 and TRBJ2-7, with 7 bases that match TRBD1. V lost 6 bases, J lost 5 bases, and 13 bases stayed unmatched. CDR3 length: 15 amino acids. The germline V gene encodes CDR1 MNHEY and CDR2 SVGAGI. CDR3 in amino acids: CASRSDRDGSDEQYF. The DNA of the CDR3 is TGTGCCAGCAGAAGCGACAGGGACGGATCGGACGAGCAGTACTTC.

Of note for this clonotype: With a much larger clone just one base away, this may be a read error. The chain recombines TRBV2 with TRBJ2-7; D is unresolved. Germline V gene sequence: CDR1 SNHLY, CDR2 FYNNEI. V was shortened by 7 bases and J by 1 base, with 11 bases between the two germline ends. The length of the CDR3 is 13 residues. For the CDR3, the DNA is TGTGCCAGCACCCGGACGGGTTCCTACGAGCAGTACTTC. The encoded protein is CASTRTGSYEQYF.

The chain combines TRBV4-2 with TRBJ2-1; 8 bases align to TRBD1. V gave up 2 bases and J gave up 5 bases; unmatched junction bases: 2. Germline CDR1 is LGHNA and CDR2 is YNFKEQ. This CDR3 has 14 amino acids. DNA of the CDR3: TGTGCCAGCAGCCAACCACAGGGGGACAATGAGCAGTTCTTC. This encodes CASSQPQGDNEQFF.

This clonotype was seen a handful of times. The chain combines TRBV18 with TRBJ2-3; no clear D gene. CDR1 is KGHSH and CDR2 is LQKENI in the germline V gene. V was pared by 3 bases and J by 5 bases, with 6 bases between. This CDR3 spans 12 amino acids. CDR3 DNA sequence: TGTGCCAGCTCACCTAAGGAAGATACGCAGTATTTT. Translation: CASSPKEDTQYF.

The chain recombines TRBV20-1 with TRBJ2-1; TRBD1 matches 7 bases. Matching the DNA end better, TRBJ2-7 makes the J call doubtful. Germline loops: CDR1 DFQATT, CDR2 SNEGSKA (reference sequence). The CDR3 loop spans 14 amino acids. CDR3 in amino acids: CSARDSSSYNEQYF. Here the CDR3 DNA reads TGCAGTGCCCGGGACAGTAGCTCCTACAATGAGCAGTACTTC.

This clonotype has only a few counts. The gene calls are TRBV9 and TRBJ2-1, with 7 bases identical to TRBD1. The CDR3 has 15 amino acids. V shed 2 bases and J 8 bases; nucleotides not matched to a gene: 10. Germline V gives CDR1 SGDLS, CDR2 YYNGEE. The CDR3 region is CASSVTGLLGDEQFF. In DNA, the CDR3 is TGTGCCAGCAGCGTGACAGGGTTACTAGGTGATGAGCAGTTCTTC.

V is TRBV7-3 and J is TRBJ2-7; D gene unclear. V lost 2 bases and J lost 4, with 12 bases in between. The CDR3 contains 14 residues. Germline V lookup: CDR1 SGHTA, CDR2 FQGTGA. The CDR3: CASSLPSQQYEQYF. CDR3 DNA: TGTGCCAGCAGCTTACCCAGTCAGCAGTACGAGCAGTACTTC.

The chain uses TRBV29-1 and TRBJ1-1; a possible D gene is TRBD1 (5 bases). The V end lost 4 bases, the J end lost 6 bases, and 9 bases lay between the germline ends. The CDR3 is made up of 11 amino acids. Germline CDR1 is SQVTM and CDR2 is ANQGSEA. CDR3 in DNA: TGCAGCGTTGGACGAGGGGCTGAAGCTTTCTTT. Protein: CSVGRGAEAFF.

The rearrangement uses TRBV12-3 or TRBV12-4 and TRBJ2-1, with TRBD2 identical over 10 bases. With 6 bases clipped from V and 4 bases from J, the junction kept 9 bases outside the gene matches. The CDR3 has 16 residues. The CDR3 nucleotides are TGTGCCAGCAGGTCCGGACTAGCGGATAGGTACAATGAGCAGTTCTTC. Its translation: CASRSGLADRYNEQFF.

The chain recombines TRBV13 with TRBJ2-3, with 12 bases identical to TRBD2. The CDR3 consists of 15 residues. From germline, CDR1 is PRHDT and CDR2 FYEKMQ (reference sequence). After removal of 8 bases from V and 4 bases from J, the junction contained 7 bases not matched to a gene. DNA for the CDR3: TGTGCCAGCCAGCTAGCGGGAGGGGGGGCAGATACGCAGTATTTT. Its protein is CASQLAGGGADTQYF.

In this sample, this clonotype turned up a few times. The CDR3 region has the DNA TGTGCCAGCAGCTGGACAAGCGACCCGGGGATTGAGCAGTTCTTC. It is translated as CASSWTSDPGIEQFF. The V call is TRBV7-9, the J call TRBJ2-1; D tentatively reads TRBD1 or TRBD2 (5 bases each). The CDR3 is 15 amino acids. Germline V gives CDR1 SEHNR, CDR2 FQNEAQ (reference sequence). The germline V and J ends were trimmed by 4 bases and 9 bases, with 19 bases remaining between them.

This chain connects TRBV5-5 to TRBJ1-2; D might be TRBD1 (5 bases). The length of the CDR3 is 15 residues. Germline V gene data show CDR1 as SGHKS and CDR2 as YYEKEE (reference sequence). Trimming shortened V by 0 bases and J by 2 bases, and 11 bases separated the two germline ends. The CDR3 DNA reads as TGTGCCAGCAGCTTGGGGGACGGATTCAACTATGGCTACACCTTC. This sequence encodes CASSLGDGFNYGYTF.

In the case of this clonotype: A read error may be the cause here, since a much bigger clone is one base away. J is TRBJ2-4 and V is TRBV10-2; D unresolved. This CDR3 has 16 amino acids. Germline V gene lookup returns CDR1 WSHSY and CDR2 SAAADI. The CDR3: CAGSESVFSAKNIQYF. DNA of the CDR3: TGCGCCGGCAGTGAGTCAGTTTTTTCAGCCAAAAACATTCAGTACTTC.

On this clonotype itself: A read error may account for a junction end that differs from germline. CDR3 nucleotides: TGTGCCAGCAGTTTTGGTGAGGGGTATCAGCCCCAGAATTTT. Translated: CASSFGEGYQPQNF. The chain employs TRBV12-3 or TRBV12-4 and TRBJ1-5; maybe TRBD1 (5 bases). This CDR3 region has 14 residues.

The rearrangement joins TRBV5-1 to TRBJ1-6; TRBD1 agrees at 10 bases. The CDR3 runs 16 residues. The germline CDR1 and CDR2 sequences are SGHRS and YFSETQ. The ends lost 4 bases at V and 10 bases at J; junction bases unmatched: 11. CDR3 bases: TGCGCCAGCAGCCAGGAGGGACAGGGGATTGGATCACCCCTCCACTTT. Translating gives CASSQEGQGIGSPLHF.

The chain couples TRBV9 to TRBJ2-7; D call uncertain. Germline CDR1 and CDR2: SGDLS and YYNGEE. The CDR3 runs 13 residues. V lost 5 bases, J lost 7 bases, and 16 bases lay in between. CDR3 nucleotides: TGTGCCAGCAGTGACACCTTCTACAATGAGCAGTACTTC. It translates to CASSDTFYNEQYF.

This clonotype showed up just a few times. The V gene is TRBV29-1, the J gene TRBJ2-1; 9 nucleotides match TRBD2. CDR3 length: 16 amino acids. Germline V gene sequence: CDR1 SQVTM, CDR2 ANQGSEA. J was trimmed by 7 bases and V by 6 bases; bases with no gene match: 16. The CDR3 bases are TGCAGCGTCCTGGTACAGGAGGGGACTAGCTCGAATGAGCAGTTCTTC. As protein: CSVLVQEGTSSNEQFF.

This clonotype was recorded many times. CDR3 nucleotides: TGTGCCAGCAGTGCCGAACAGGGGATGGAGACCCAGTACTTC. As protein: CASSAEQGMETQYF. This rearrangement joins TRBV28 to TRBJ2-5; 7 nucleotides align to TRBD1. V shed 5 bases and J 5 bases; nucleotides not matched to a gene: 8. CDR1 is MDHEN, CDR2 SYDVKM, per germline. This CDR3 is built from 14 residues.

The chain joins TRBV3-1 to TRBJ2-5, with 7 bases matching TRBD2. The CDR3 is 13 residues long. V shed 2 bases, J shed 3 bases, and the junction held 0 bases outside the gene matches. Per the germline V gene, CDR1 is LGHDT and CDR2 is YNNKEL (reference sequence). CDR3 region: CASSQLAEETQYF. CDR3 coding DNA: TGTGCCAGCAGCCAACTAGCGGAAGAGACCCAGTACTTC.

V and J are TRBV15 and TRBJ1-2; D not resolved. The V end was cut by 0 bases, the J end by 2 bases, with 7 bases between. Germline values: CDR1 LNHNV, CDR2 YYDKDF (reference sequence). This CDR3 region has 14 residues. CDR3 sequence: CATSRDLGNYGYTF. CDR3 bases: TGTGCCACCAGCAGAGATCTGGGGAACTATGGCTACACCTTC.

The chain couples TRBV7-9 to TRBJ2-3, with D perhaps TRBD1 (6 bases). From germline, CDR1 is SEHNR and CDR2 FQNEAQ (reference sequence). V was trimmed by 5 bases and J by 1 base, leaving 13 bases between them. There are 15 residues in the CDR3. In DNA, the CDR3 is TGTGCCAGCAGCCGCGGTGGGGGCGGCACAGATACGCAGTATTTT. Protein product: CASSRGGGGTDTQYF.